These 3 T cell receptor beta chains came from one sample sequenced in a study of CD4 T cells in relation to SARS-CoV-2 and coronaviruses. Only in-frame clones appear in the TCRdb table, and some are missing; sequencing was by immunoSEQ multiplex PCR. The top ten clones hold roughly 1.5% of a sample with more than 55,000 clones, roughly 90% of them seen once. Before the COVID-19 pandemic, during about 2011-2019, CD4+ T cells were taken from unexposed donors. Specimen: memory CD4+ T cells from PBMCs. These receptors all come from a human donor in good health.

The V gene is TRBV19, the J gene TRBJ1-5, with 9 bases fitting TRBD1. Germline-derived CDR1 and CDR2 are LNHDA and SQIVND (reference sequence). Trimming took 4 bases from V and 5 from J; bases not matched to a gene: 9. This CDR3 has 16 residues. In DNA, the CDR3 is TGTGCCAGTAGTAGCCTACAGGGGGCGCGGGATCAGCCCCAGCATTTT. Translated: CASSSLQGARDQPQHF.

This chain connects TRBV29-1 to TRBJ1-1, with TRBD1 matching 7 bases. From germline, CDR1 is SQVTM and CDR2 ANQGSEA. V gave up 6 bases and J gave up 1 base; unmatched junction bases: 2. The CDR3 runs to 12 residues. CDR3 sequence reads: CSVNRGNTEAFF. The DNA for the CDR3 is TGCAGCGTGAACAGGGGGAACACTGAAGCTTTCTTT.

The chain links TRBV2 to TRBJ1-5; no clear D. Germline V CDR1 and CDR2: SNHLY, FYNNEI. Between the trimmed V and J ends, which lost 2 bases and 3 bases, there was a span of 14 bases. The length of the CDR3 is 16 residues. As DNA, the CDR3 is TGTGCCAGCAGTGAACTCAGAAATTCGAACAATCAGCCCCAGCATTTT. Its translation: CASSELRNSNNQPQHF.